The rows below give T cell receptor beta chains drawn from one sample of a study of shared clonotypes between healthy human individuals. Using immunoSEQ multiplex PCR, the repertoire was profiled, and TCRdb retains in-frame clones only, with some absent. Of roughly 2,000,000 clones in the sample, 93% are singletons; the top ten hold about 1.7%. Sequences were obtained from naive CD8+ T cells from PBMCs. The receptor source for this set is a man aged 18 to 29 in good health. Some clones in this sample may be carry-over from other donors' samples. Both conserved end residues are part of each CDR3. A D gene is named only where the DNA matches it firmly. Some rows have no size entry. The others give once, few or many, or a class for an expanded clone.

D gene,J gene,clone size,V gene,CDR3 DNA,CDR3 protein
-,TRBJ1-2,-,TRBV27,TGTGCCAGCAGTCCGGGTTATGGCTACACCTTC,CASSPGYGYTF
TRBD2,TRBJ2-2,-,TRBV27,TGTGCCAGCAACCTTGGGGCTAGCGGGAGCACCGGGGAGCTGTTTTTT,CASNLGASGSTGELFF
TRBD1,TRBJ1-2,-,TRBV7-9,TGTGCCAGCAGCCCGATGGGACAGGGTCTGGCTGGCTACACCTTC,CASSPMGQGLAGYTF
-,TRBJ2-2,-,TRBV7-8,TGTGCCAGCAGCTTAGGCACCGGGGAGCTGTTTTTT,CASSLGTGELFF
TRBD1,TRBJ2-2,-,TRBV7-2,TGTGCCAGCAGGGGGAGGGACAGGGGTACCGGGGAGCTGTTTTTT,CASRGRDRGTGELFF
-,TRBJ2-1,-,TRBV30,TGTGCCTGGAGGGACAGTCCTGAGCAGTTCTTC,CAWRDSPEQFF
TRBD1,TRBJ1-1,-,TRBV4-1,TGCGCCAGCAGCCGTGAGAGCAGGGGGACTGAAGCTTTCTTT,CASSRESRGTEAFF
-,TRBJ2-7,-,TRBV19,TGTGCCACCTCCGGGCGGTTATCTCATTACGAGCAGTACTTC,CATSGRLSHYEQYF
TRBD1,TRBJ2-7,-,TRBV9,TGTGCCAGCAGCTCATCCGGGACAGGGAGCCACGAGCAGTACTTC,CASSSSGTGSHEQYF
-,TRBJ1-2,-,TRBV10-3,TGTGCCATCAGTGAAGGGAGGACAGATGGCTACACCTTC,CAISEGRTDGYTF
-,TRBJ2-1,-,TRBV7-2,TGTGCCAGCAGCTCCCGGGCTAGTGGACCAAACACCTTCAATGAGCAGTTCTTC,CASSSRASGPNTFNEQFF
-,TRBJ2-1,-,TRBV5-6,TGTGCCAGCAGCTTAACCCCCGAGCCTCACTACAATGAGCAGTTCTTC,CASSLTPEPHYNEQFF
TRBD2,TRBJ2-1,once,TRBV10-2,TGCGCCAGCAAATCGTTTGCCGGGACTAGTGATGGGGGTGAGCAGTTCTTC,CASKSFAGTSDGGEQFF
TRBD2,TRBJ2-1,-,TRBV15,TGTGCCACCAGCTACCTAGCGGGAGGTGGAAATGAGCAGTTCTTC,CATSYLAGGGNEQFF
-,TRBJ2-7,-,TRBV2,TGTGCCAGCAGTGAACTAAACGAGCAGTACTTC,CASSELNEQYF
-,TRBJ2-1,-,TRBV28,TGTGCCAGCCGAATCTACAATGAGCAGTTCTTC,CASRIYNEQFF
TRBD1,TRBJ1-4,-,TRBV6-5,TGTGCCAGCAGTCTCAGGGGGCTCGGTGAAAAACTGTTTTTT,CASSLRGLGEKLFF